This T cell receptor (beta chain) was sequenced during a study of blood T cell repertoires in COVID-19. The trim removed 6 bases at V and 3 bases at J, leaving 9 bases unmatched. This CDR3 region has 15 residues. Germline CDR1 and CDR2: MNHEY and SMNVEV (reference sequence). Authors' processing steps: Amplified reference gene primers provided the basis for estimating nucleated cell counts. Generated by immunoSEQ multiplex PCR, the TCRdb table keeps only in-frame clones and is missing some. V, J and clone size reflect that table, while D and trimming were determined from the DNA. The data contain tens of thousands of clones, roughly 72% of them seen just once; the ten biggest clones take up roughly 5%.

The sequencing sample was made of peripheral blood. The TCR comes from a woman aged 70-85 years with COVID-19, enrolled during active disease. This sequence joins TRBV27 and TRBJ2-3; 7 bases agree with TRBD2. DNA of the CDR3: TGTGCCAGCAGGGCACCAGGACTAGGTACAGATACGCAGTATTTT. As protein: CASRAPGLGTDTQYF.